This record covers a single T cell receptor beta chain. Enrolled during active infection, Seattle patients were then followed longitudinally. This entry comes from a study of blood T cell repertoires in COVID-19. Study background: The United States, Italy and Spain supplied acute and convalescent COVID-19 samples. Sources were T cells, B-cell-depleted T cells, or PBMCs; the material itself was cDNA or gDNA.

As processed by the authors: Amplification from reference gene primers served as the basis for estimated nucleated cell counts. Measured with immunoSEQ multiplex PCR; TCRdb has only the in-frame clones, and not every one. The DNA gave D and trimming, while V, J and clone size come from that table. The table shows about 200,000 clones, with around nine tenths occurring only once. The germline V and J ends were trimmed by 8 bases and 6 bases, with 14 bases remaining between them. The CDR3 is made up of 12 amino acids. The specimen sequenced was peripheral blood. The sequence derives from a man between 50 and 59 years old with COVID-19, enrolled during active disease. The rearrangement uses TRBV12-3 or TRBV12-4 and TRBJ2-7, with D tentatively TRBD2 (5 bases). CDR3 amino acids: CASGLAFLEQYF. Written as DNA, the CDR3 is TGTGCCAGCGGGCTAGCATTCCTCGAGCAGTACTTC.